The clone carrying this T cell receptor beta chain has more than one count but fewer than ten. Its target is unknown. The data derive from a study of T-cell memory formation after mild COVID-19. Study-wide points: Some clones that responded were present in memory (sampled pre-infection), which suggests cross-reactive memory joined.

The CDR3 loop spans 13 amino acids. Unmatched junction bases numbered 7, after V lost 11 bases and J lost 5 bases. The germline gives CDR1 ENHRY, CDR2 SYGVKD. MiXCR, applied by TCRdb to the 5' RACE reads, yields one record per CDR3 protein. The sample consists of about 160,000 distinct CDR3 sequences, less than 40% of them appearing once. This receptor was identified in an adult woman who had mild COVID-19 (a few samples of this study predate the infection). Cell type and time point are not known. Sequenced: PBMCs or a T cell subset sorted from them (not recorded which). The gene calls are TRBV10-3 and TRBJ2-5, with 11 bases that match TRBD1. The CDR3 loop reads CAVGTGGFETQYF. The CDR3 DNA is TGTGCCGTCGGGACAGGGGGTTTCGAGACCCAGTACTTC.